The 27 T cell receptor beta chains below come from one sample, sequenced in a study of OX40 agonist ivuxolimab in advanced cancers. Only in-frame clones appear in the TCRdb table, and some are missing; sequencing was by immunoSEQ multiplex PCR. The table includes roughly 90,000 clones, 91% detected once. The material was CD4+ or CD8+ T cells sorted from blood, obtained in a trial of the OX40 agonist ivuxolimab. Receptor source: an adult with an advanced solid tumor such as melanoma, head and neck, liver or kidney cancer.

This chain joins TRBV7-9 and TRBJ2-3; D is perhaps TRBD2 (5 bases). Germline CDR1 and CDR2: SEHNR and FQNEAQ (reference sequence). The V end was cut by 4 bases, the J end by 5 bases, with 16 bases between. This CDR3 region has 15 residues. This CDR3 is CASSSPVGGGDTQYF. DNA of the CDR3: TGTGCCAGCAGCTCCCCTGTCGGAGGAGGAGATACGCAGTATTTT.

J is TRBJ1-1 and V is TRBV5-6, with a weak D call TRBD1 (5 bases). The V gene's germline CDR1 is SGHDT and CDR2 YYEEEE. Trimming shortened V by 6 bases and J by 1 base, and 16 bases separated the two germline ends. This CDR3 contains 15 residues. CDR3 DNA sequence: TGTGCCAGCACCCTTTGGGGGGGAGGGAACACTGAAGCTTTCTTT. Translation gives CASTLWGGGNTEAFF.

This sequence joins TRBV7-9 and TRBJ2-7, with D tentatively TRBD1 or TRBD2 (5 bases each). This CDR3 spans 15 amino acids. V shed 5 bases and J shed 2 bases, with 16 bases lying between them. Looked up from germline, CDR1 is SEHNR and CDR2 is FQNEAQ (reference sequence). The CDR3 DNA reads TGTGCCAGCAGCAGTTTGTCGGGACCCCCCTACGAGCAGTACTTC. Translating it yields CASSSLSGPPYEQYF.

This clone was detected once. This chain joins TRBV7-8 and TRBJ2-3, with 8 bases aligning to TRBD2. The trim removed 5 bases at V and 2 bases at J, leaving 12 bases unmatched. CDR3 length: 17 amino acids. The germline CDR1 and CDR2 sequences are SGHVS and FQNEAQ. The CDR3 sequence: CASSRGTSGSITDTQYF. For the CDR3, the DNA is TGTGCCAGCAGCCGAGGAACTAGCGGCTCGATCACAGATACGCAGTATTTT.

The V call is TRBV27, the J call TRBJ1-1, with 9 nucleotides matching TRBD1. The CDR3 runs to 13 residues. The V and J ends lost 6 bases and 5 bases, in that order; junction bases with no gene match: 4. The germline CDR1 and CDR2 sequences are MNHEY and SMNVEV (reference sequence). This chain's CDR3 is CASRTGGGTEAFF. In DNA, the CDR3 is TGTGCCAGCAGGACAGGGGGGGGAACTGAAGCTTTCTTT.

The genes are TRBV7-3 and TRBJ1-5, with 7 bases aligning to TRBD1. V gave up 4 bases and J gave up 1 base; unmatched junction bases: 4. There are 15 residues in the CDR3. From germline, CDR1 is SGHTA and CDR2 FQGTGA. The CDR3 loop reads CASSYRDRSNQPQHF. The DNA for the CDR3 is TGTGCCAGCAGCTACCGGGACAGAAGCAATCAGCCCCAGCATTTT.

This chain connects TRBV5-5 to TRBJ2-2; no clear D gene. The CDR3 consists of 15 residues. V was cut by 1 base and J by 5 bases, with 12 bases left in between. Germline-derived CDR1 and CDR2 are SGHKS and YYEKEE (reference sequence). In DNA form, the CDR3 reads TGTGCCAGCAGCTTGAACACCCTGGGAACCGGGGAGCTGTTTTTT. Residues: CASSLNTLGTGELFF.

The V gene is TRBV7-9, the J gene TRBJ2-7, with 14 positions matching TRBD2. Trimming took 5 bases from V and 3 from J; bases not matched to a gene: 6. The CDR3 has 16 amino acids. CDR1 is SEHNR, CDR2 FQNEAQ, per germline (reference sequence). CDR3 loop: CASSRAGTSGSYEQYF. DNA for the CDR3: TGTGCCAGCAGCAGGGCAGGGACTAGCGGGAGCTACGAGCAGTACTTC.

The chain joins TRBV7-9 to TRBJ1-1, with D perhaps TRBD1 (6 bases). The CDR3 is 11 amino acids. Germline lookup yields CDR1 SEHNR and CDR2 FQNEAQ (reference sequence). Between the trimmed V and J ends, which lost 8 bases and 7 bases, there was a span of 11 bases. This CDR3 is CASAGAGEAFF. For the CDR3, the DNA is TGTGCCAGCGCAGGGGCCGGTGAAGCTTTCTTT.

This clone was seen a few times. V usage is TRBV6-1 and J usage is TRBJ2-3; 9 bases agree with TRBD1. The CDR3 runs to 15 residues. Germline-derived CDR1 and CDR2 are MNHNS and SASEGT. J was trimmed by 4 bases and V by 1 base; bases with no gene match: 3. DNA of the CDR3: TGTGCCAGCAGTGAAGGGACAGGGGAGGCAGATACGCAGTATTTT. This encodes CASSEGTGEADTQYF.

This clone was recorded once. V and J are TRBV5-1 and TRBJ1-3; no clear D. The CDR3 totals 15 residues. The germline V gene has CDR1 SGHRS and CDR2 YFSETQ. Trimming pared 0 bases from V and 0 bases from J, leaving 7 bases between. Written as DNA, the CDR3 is TGCGCCAGCAGCTTGGTCGGGAACTCTGGAAACACCATATATTTT. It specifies CASSLVGNSGNTIYF.

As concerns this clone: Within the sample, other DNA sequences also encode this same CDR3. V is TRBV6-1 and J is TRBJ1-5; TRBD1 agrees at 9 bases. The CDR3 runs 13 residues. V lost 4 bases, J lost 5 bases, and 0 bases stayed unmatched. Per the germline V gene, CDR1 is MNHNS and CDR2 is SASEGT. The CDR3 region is CASSGDRDQPQHF. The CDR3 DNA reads TGTGCCAGCAGTGGGGACAGGGATCAGCCCCAGCATTTT.

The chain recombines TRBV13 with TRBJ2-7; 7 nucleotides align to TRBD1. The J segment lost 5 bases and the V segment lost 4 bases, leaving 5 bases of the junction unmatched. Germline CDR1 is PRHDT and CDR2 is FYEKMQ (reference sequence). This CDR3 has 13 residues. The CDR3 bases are TGTGCCAGCAGCTCGGGACAGCCCCACGAGCAGTACTTC. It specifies CASSSGQPHEQYF.

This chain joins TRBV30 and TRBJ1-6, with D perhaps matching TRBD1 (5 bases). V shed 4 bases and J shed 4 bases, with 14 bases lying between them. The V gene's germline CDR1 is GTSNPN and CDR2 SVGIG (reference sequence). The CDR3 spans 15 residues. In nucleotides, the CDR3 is TGTGCCTGGATTACCGGGACGGATTATAATTCACCCCTCCACTTT. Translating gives CAWITGTDYNSPLHF.

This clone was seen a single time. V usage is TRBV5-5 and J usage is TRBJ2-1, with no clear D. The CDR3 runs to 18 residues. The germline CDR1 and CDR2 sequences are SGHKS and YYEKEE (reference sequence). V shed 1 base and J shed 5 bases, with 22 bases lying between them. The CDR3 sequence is CASSLLVTNTLPDNEQFF. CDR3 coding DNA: TGTGCCAGCAGCTTGTTGGTAACTAATACCCTCCCGGACAATGAGCAGTTCTTC.

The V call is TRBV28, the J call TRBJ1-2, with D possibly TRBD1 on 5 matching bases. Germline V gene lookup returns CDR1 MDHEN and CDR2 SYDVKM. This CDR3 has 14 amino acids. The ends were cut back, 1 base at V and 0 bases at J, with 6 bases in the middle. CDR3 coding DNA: TGTGCCAGCAGTTTATCGGGGGCTAACTATGGCTACACCTTC. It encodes CASSLSGANYGYTF.

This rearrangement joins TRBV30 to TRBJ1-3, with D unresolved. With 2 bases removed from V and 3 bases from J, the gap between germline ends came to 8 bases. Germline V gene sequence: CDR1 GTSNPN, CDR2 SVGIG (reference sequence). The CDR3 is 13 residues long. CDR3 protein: CAWSSPIGNTIYF. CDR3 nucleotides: TGTGCCTGGAGTTCCCCTATTGGAAACACCATATATTTT.

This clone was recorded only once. CDR3: CASSSLYSDRVSLDEQYF. The DNA for the CDR3 is TGTGCCAGCAGTTCCCTCTACTCGGACAGGGTGAGTCTGGACGAGCAGTACTTC. The J gene is TRBJ2-7, the V gene TRBV27; TRBD1 matches at 8 bases. Germline CDR1 reads MNHEY; CDR2 reads SMNVEV (reference sequence). The CDR3 is 18 residues long. Unmatched junction bases numbered 19, after V lost 4 bases and J lost 5 bases.

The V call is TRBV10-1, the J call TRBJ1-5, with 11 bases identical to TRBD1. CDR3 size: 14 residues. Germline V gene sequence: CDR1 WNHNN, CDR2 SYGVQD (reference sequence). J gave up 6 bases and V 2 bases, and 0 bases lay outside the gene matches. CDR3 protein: CASSEGQGAQPQHF. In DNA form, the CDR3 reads TGCGCCAGCAGTGAGGGACAGGGGGCTCAGCCCCAGCATTTT.

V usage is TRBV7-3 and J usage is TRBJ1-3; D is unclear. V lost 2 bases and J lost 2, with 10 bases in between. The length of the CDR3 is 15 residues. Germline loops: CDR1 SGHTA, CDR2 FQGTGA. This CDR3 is CASSLGVGTGNTIYF. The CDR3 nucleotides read TGTGCCAGCAGCTTAGGGGTGGGAACTGGAAACACCATATATTTT.

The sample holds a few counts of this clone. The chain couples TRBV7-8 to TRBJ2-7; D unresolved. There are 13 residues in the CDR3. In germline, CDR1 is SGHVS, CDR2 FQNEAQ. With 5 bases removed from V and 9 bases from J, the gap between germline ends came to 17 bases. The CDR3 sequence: CASSPGGLGRQYF. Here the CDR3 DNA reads TGTGCCAGCAGCCCCGGTGGGCTTGGCAGGCAGTACTTC.

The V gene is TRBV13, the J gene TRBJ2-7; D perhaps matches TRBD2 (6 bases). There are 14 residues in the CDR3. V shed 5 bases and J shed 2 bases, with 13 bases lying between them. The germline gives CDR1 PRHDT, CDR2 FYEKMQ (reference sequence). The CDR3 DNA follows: TGTGCCAGCAGCCTCGGGAGACCCCCCTACGAGCAGTACTTC. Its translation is CASSLGRPPYEQYF.

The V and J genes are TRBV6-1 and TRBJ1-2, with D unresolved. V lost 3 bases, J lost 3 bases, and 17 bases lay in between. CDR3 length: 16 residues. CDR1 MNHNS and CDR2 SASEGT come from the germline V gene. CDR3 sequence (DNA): TGTGCCAGCAGTGATCCCTTCTACGGACCAGACTATGGCTACACCTTC. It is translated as CASSDPFYGPDYGYTF.

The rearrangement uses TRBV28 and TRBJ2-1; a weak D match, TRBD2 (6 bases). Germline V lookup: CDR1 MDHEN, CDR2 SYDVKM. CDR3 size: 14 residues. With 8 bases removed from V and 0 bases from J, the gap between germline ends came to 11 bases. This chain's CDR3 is CASSPGGSYNEQFF. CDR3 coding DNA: TGTGCCAGCTCTCCCGGGGGCTCCTACAATGAGCAGTTCTTC.

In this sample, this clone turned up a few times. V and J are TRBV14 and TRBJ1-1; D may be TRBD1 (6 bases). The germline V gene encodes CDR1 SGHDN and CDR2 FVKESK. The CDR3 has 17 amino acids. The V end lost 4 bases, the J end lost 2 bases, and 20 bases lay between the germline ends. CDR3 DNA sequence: TGTGCCAGCAGCCCCTGGGACATAATGGGGGCTAACACTGAAGCTTTCTTT. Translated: CASSPWDIMGANTEAFF.

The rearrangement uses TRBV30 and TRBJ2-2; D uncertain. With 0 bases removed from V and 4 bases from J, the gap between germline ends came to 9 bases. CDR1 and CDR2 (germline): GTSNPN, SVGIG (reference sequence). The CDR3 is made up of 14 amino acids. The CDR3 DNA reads TGTGCCTGGAGTGTATGGTTGGCCACCGGGGAGCTGTTTTTT. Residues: CAWSVWLATGELFF.

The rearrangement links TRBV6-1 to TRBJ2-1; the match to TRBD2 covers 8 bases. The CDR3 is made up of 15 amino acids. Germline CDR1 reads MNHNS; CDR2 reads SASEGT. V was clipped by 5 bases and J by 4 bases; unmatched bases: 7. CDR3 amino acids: CASSIAGPFYNEQFF. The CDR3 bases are TGTGCCAGCAGTATAGCGGGACCATTTTACAATGAGCAGTTCTTC.